What follows are 20 T cell receptor beta chains derived from one specimen sequenced in a study of T cell clonality in common variable immunodeficiency. The repertoire was sequenced with immunoSEQ multiplex PCR; TCRdb's copy has only in-frame clones and lacks some. Altogether 40,000 or so clones were found in the sample, and no singletons occur. The specimen sequenced was peripheral blood mononuclear cells. Receptors were obtained from a person between 18 and 75 years old in good health.

This clone was observed at least ten times. The CDR3 is CASSPGGNTGELFF. CDR3 DNA (partial): TGTGCCAGCAGTCCGGGGGGGAACACCGGGGAG. The chain combines TRBV7-2 with TRBJ2-2; 7 bases agree with TRBD2. The read falls 3 residues short of the CDR3 end, and the missing part is taken from the germline J gene. Germline trimming cut 6 bases from V and 1 base from J; bases unmatched to any gene: 2. In germline, CDR1 is SGHTA, CDR2 FQGNSA. This CDR3 has 14 residues.

Turning to this clone: The read ends 3 residues shy of where the CDR3 ends; the end is completed using the germline J gene. The rearrangement joins TRBV2 to TRBJ1-2; D unclear. The CDR3 runs to 14 residues. Germline CDR1 is SNHLY and CDR2 is FYNNEI. CDR3 protein: CASSGTSGTYDYTF. Partial CDR3 DNA: TGTGCCAGCAGTGGGACTAGCGGAACCTACGAC.

There are many counts of this clone. With the read ending 3 residues before the CDR3 end, the germline J gene is used to fill in that end. The V and J genes are TRBV10-3 and TRBJ2-7, with D hard to call. Trimming pared 4 bases from V and 4 bases from J, leaving 8 bases between. The CDR3 is 12 amino acids. Per the germline V gene, CDR1 is ENHRY and CDR2 is SYGVKD. The covered CDR3 bases are TGTGCCATCAGTGGAGACAAGTACGAG. Translation gives CAISGDKYE. The entire CDR3 protein is CAISGDKYEQYF.

In regard to this clone: Sequencing ends 3 residues short of the CDR3 end; the germline J gene provides the rest. V gene TRBV19 combines with J gene TRBJ1-1; D perhaps matches TRBD1 (6 bases). CDR3 length equals 15 residues. From germline, CDR1 is LNHDA and CDR2 SQIVND (reference sequence). The part of the CDR3 DNA that was read is TGTGCCAGTAGGACACTAGCGGGGGGGCAAGAGACA. It specifies CASRTLAGGQET. The full CDR3 is CASRTLAGGQETAFF.

This clone was found many times. From the germline J gene comes the end of the CDR3, since the read stops 3 residues before it. V is TRBV29-1 and J is TRBJ2-2; 9 bases map to TRBD1. This CDR3 is built from 13 residues. V dropped 6 bases and J dropped 6; count of bases not matched to a gene: 5. From germline, CDR1 is SQVTM and CDR2 ANQGSEA. The DNA read from the CDR3 is TGCAGCGTCCACAGGGGGCGGGCCGGGGAG. Translated: CSVHRGRAGE. The whole CDR3 sequence is CSVHRGRAGELFF.

This clone appeared a few times. The read ends 3 residues before the CDR3 terminus; that terminus is restored from the germline J gene. The gene calls are TRBV5-8 and TRBJ2-3; tentatively, D is TRBD2 (5 bases). CDR3 length equals 15 residues. Germline CDR1 reads SGHTS; CDR2 reads YDEGEE. Trimming stripped 2 bases from V and 0 bases from J, with 10 bases between. CDR3 DNA, as far as it was read: TGTGCCAGCAGCTTTGCTGGACTTAGCACAGATACG. It encodes CASSFAGLSTDT. The full CDR3 protein reads CASSFAGLSTDTQYF.

At least ten counts were recorded for this clone. With the read ending 3 residues before the CDR3 end, the germline J gene is used to fill in that end. This chain connects TRBV30 to TRBJ2-3; D unclear. Germline V gene sequence: CDR1 GTSNPN, CDR2 SVGIG (reference sequence). V gave up 2 bases and J gave up 6 bases, with 9 bases separating them. The CDR3 extends over 12 amino acids. The CDR3 sequence: CAWSQQSDTQYF. The part of the CDR3 DNA that was read is TGTGCCTGGAGTCAACAGTCGGATACG.

This clone was counted many times. The DNA ends 3 residues before the CDR3 does, and the rest of the CDR3 is filled in from the germline J gene. This rearrangement joins TRBV2 to TRBJ1-1; a weak D match, TRBD1 (6 bases). Germline lookup yields CDR1 SNHLY and CDR2 FYNNEI. The CDR3 length is 12 residues. Trimming left V 6 bases short and J 7 bases short, with 12 bases between. CDR3 DNA, as far as it was read: TGTGCCAGCAGGGACAGCAGGGGTGAA. Encoded protein: CASRDSRGE. The entire CDR3 sequence reads CASRDSRGEAFF.

In this sample, this clone turned up many times. The CDR3 is cut off 3 residues early in the read; its end comes from the germline J gene. The chain uses TRBV30 and TRBJ2-5, with 12 bases that match TRBD2. Trimming took 4 bases from V and 5 from J; bases not matched to a gene: 11. The germline CDR1 and CDR2 sequences are GTSNPN and SVGIG (reference sequence). The CDR3 length is 16 residues. CDR3 DNA, as far as it was read: TGTGCCTGGACTAAGACTAGCGGGAGAAGAGACGAGACC. Its translation is CAWTKTSGRRDET. The whole CDR3 sequence is CAWTKTSGRRDETQYF. The full variable domain, its missing parts supplied by reference TRBV30 and TRBJ2-5, is SQTIHQWPATLVQPVGSPLSLECTVEGTSNPNLYWYRQAAGRGLQLLFYSVGIGQISSEVPQNLSASRPQDRQFILSSKKLLLSDSGFYLCAWTKTSGRRDETQYFGPGTRLLVL.

This clone was picked up a small number of times. Read data end 3 residues before the CDR3 end; the end is taken from the germline J gene. The chain joins TRBV20-1 to TRBJ1-4; 8 bases fit TRBD1. The CDR3 length is 12 residues. Germline assignment: CDR1 DFQATT and CDR2 SNEGSKA (reference sequence). V shed 4 bases, J shed 6 bases, and the junction held 1 base outside the gene matches. CDR3 sequence reads: CSAKGQDEKLFF. The sequenced part of the CDR3 DNA is TGCAGTGCTAAGGGACAGGATGAAAAA.

This clone has a count of ten or more. The read stops 3 residues short of the end of the CDR3; the missing end is completed from the germline J gene. V gene TRBV6-9 combines with J gene TRBJ2-2, with 7 bases matching TRBD1. The CDR3 runs to 15 residues. The V segment lost 8 bases and the J segment 5 bases; nucleotides outside the gene matches: 11. Per germline, CDR1 MNHGY and CDR2 SVAAGI. This CDR3 is CASPTRQGGTGELFF. The sequenced part of the CDR3 DNA is TGTGCCAGCCCGACACGACAGGGCGGGACCGGGGAG.

This clone occurred a few times. Its ends do not fully match the called genes, so a read error is possible. The read stops 3 residues short of the end of the CDR3; the missing end is completed from the germline J gene. The chain carries TRBV5-6 and TRBJ2-1, with unresolved D. The CDR3 contains 15 residues. CDR1 and CDR2 from the germline V gene are SGHDT and YYEEEE. The CDR3 loop is CASSLGASAYNEQFF. The part of the CDR3 DNA that was read is TGTGCCAGCAGCTTGGGAGCCTCTGCCTATAATGAG.

This clone has ten or more counts. Coverage ceases 3 residues before the CDR3 finishes, and the germline J gene fills in the end. The V and J genes are TRBV5-4 and TRBJ2-3, with D unclear. Per germline, CDR1 SGHNT and CDR2 YYREEE (reference sequence). This CDR3 region has 12 residues. V gave up 5 bases and J gave up 2 bases, with 6 bases separating them. Incomplete CDR3 DNA: TGTGCCAGCAGAGCATCCACAGATACG. The encoded protein is CASRASTDT. Given in full, the CDR3 is CASRASTDTQYF.

Many counts were recorded for this clone. The read falls 3 residues short of the CDR3 end, and the missing part is taken from the germline J gene. This chain uses TRBV20-1 with TRBJ1-2, with a possible D match to TRBD1 (5 bases). Germline V lookup: CDR1 DFQATT, CDR2 SNEGSKA (reference sequence). This CDR3 spans 16 amino acids. CDR3 DNA (partial): TGCAGTGCTAGAGATCTGAGGCAGGGCAAGGCAGATACC. Amino acids: CSARDLRQGKADT. The whole CDR3 protein is CSARDLRQGKADTYTF.

This clone has only a few counts. The read ends 3 residues shy of where the CDR3 ends; the end is completed using the germline J gene. The J gene is TRBJ2-5, the V gene TRBV5-1; the D gene is possibly TRBD1 (6 bases). The V end lost 0 bases, the J end lost 4 bases, and 19 bases lay between the germline ends. Germline assignment: CDR1 SGHRS and CDR2 YFSETQ. The CDR3 is made up of 17 amino acids. The covered CDR3 bases are TGCGCCAGCAGCTTGGGGGTGGGACAACGATGGGGAGAGACC. It yields the protein CASSLGVGQRWGET. The whole CDR3 is CASSLGVGQRWGETQYF. The full variable domain, completed using reference TRBV5-1 and TRBJ2-5, is KAGVTQTPRYLIKTRGQQVTLSCSPISGHRSVSWYQQTPGQGLQFLFEYFSETQRNKGNFPGRFSGRQFSNSRSEMNVSTLELGDSALYLCASSLGVGQRWGETQYFGPGTRLLVL.

This clone showed up many times. The read ends 3 residues shy of where the CDR3 ends; the end is completed using the germline J gene. The chain combines TRBV5-6 with TRBJ2-7; D not certain. The CDR3 is made up of 13 amino acids. The germline V and J ends were trimmed by 2 bases and 0 bases, with 6 bases remaining between them. Germline CDR1 is SGHDT and CDR2 is YYEEEE. The chain's CDR3 is CASSFGGSYEQYF. The CDR3 DNA, read in part, is TGTGCCAGCAGCTTTGGCGGCTCCTACGAG.

This clone was recorded at least ten times. The sequenced CDR3 bases are TGTGCCAGCAGCTTGGACCCCGGGCCC. The encoded protein is CASSLDPGP. The full CDR3 is CASSLDPGPQHF. The V and J genes are TRBV5-5 and TRBJ1-5, with D unclear. The read ends 3 residues before the CDR3 terminus; that terminus is restored from the germline J gene. CDR1 is SGHKS and CDR2 is YYEKEE in the germline V gene (reference sequence). This CDR3 is built from 12 residues. Deletions cut 0 bases from V and 9 bases from J, with 7 bases between.

This clone has a handful of counts. The read falls 3 residues short of the CDR3 end, and the missing part is taken from the germline J gene. The chain employs TRBV29-1 and TRBJ2-5, with TRBD1 identical over 8 bases. The CDR3 is made up of 14 amino acids. CDR1 is SQVTM and CDR2 is ANQGSEA in the germline V gene. The V and J ends lost 5 bases and 5 bases, in that order; junction bases with no gene match: 10. CDR3 DNA, as far as it was read: TGCAGCGTTCGTCGCGGCCAGGGGGCCGAGACC. Amino acid sequence: CSVRRGQGAET. The CDR3 as a whole reads CSVRRGQGAETQYF.

Ten or more counts support this clone. The missing CDR3 end, 3 residues past where the read stops, is filled in from the germline J gene. J is TRBJ1-1 and V is TRBV7-9; TRBD1 might be the D (6 bases). The V and J ends lost 3 bases and 3 bases respectively, with 8 bases between them. Germline loops: CDR1 SEHNR, CDR2 FQNEAQ (reference sequence). CDR3 length: 13 amino acids. The covered CDR3 bases are TGTGCCAGCAGCTTTGAGGGGGACACTGAA. It specifies CASSFEGDTE. The complete CDR3 reads CASSFEGDTEAFF.

Only a few counts were recorded for this clone. The CDR3 end falls 3 residues outside the read, so it is completed with the germline J gene. The chain combines TRBV2 with TRBJ1-1; D is unclear. Trimming removed 9 bases at V and 2 bases at J, with 7 bases between. From germline, CDR1 is SNHLY and CDR2 FYNNEI. This CDR3 has 11 residues. CDR3 DNA, as far as it was read: TGTGCCAGTTCAGTAAACACTGAA. Protein: CASSVNTE. The entire CDR3 is CASSVNTEAFF.